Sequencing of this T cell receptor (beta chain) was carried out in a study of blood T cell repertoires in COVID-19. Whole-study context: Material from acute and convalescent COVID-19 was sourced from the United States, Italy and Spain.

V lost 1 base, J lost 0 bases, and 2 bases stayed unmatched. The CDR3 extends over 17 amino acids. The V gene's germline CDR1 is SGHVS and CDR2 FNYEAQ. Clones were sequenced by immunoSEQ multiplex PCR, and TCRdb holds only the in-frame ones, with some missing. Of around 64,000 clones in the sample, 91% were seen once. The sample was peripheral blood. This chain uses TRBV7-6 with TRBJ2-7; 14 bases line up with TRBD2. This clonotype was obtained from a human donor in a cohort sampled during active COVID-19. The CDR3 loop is CASSLGGTSGSSYEQYF. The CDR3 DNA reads TGTGCCAGCAGCTTAGGTGGGACTAGCGGGAGCTCCTACGAGCAGTACTTC.